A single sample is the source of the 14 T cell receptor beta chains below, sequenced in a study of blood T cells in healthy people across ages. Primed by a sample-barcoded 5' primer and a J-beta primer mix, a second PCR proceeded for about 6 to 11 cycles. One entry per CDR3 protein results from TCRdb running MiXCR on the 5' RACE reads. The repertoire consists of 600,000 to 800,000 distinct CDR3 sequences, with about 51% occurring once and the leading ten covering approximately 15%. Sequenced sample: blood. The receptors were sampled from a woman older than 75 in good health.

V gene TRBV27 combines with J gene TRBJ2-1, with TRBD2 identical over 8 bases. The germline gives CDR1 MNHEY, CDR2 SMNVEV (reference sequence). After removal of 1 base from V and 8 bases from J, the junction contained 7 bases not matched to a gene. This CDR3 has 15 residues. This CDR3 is CASSLFGGGIHEQFF. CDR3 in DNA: TGTGCCAGCAGTTTATTCGGGGGGGGGATACATGAGCAGTTCTTC.

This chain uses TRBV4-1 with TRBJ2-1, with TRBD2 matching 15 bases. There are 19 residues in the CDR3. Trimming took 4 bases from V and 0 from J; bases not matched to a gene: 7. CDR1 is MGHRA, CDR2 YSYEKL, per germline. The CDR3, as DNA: TGCGCCAGCAGCCTCGGACTAGCGGGGGGGTTACCCTCCTACAATGAGCAGTTCTTC. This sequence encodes CASSLGLAGGLPSYNEQFF.

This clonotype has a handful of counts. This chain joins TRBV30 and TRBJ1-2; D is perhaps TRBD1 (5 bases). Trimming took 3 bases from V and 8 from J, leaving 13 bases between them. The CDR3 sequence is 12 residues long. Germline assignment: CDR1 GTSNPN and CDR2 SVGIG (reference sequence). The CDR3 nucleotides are TGTGCCTGGAGCGTCAGGGCGTACGGCTACACCTTC. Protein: CAWSVRAYGYTF.

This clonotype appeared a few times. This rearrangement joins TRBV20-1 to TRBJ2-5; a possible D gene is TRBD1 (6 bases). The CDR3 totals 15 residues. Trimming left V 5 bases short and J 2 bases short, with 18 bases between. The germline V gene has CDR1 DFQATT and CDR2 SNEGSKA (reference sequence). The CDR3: CSAYLPGQSQETQYF. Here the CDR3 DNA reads TGCAGTGCTTACCTCCCCGGACAGTCTCAAGAGACCCAGTACTTC.

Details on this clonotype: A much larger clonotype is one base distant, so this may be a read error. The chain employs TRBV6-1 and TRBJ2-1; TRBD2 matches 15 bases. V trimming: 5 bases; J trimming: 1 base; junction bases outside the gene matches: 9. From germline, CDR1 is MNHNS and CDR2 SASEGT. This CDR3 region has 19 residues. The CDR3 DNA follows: TGTGCCAGCAGTAGGACTAGCGGGGGGGCAGGGGCATCCTACAATGAGCAGTTCTTC. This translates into CASSRTSGGAGASYNEQFF.

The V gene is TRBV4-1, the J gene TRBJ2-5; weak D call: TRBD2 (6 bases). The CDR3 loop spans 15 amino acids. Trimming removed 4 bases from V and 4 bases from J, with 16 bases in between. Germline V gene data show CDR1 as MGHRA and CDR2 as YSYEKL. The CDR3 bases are TGCGCCAGCAGCCCCAGGGACTCCAGCTTAGAGACCCAGTACTTC. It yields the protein CASSPRDSSLETQYF.

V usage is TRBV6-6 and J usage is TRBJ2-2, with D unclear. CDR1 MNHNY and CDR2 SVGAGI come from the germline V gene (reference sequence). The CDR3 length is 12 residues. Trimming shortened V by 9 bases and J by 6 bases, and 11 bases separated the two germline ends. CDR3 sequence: CASVGNSGELFF. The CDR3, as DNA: TGTGCCAGTGTAGGCAATTCCGGGGAGCTGTTTTTT.

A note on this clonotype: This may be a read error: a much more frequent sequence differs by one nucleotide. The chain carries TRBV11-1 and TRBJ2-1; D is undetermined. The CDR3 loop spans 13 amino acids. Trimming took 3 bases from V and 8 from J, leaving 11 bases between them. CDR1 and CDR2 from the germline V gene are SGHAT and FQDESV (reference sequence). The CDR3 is CASSFNLSDEQFF. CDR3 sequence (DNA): TGTGCCAGCAGCTTCAACCTAAGCGATGAGCAGTTCTTC.

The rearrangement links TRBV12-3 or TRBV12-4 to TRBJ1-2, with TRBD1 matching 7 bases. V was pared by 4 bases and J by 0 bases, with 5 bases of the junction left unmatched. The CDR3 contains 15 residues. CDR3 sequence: CASSSQGRANYGYTF. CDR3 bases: TGTGCCAGCAGTTCACAGGGGAGGGCTAACTATGGCTACACCTTC.

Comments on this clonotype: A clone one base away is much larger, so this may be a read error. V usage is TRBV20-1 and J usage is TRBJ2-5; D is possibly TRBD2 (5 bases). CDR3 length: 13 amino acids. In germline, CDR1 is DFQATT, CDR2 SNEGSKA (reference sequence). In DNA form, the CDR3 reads TGCAGTGCTAGAGGCGGGTTCCAAGAGACCCGGTACTTC. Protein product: CSARGGFQETRYF.

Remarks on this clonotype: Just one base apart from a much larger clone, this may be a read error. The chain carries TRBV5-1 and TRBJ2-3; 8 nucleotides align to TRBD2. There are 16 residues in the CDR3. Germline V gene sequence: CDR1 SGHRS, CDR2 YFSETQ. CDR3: CAGSNGAGVITDTQYF. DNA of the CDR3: TGCGCCGGCAGCAACGGAGCGGGAGTGATCACAGATACGCAGTATTTT.

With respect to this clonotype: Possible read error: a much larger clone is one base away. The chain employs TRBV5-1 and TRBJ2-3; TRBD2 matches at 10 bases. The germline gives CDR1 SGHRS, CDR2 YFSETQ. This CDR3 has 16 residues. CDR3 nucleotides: TGCGCCAGCAGCTTGACGCCTAGCGGGAGTGCTGATACGCTGTATTTT. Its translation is CASSLTPSGSADTLYF.

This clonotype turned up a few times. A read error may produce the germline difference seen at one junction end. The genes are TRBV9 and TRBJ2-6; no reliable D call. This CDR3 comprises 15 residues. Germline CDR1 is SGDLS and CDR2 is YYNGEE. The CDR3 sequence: CASSVGGSGVNVLTF. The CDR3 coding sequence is TGTGCCAGCAGCGTAGGAGGCTCTGGGGTCAACGTCCTGACTTTC. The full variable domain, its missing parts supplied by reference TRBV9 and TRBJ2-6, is DSGVTQTPKHLITATGQRVTLRCSPRSGDLSVYWYQQSLDQGLQFLIQYYNGEERAKGNILERFSAQQFPDLHSELNLSSLELGDSALYFCASSVGGSGVNVLTFGAGSRLTVL.

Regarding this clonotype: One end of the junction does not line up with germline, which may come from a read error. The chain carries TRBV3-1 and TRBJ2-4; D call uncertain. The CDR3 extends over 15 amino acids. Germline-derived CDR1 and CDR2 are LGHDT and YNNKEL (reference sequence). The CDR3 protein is CAGSQEAVLKNIQYF. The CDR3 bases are TGTGCCGGCAGCCAAGAGGCGGTCTTAAAAAACATTCAGTACTTC.